This T cell receptor beta chain appears in the sequencing data of a study of shared clonotypes between healthy human individuals. Assay: immunoSEQ multiplex PCR; the TCRdb copy retains only in-frame clones and omits some. Of 450,000 to 700,000 clones detected, 95% appear once; the ten largest clones hold over 0.09%. CD45RO-negative cells were positively selected for CCR7, leaving out terminally differentiated effector memory CD45RA+ cells. This CDR3 has 15 residues. V shed 7 bases and J 2 bases; nucleotides not matched to a gene: 5. Germline-derived CDR1 and CDR2 are MNHNY and SVGAGI (reference sequence).

Sequencing used naive CD8+ T cells sorted from blood. The source is a woman in her twenties or thirties in good health. The V and J genes are TRBV6-6 and TRBJ2-6; TRBD1 matches at 7 bases. The CDR3 loop is CASNQDRPGANVLTF. CDR3 nucleotide sequence: TGTGCCAGCAACCAGGACAGGCCTGGGGCCAACGTCCTGACTTTC.